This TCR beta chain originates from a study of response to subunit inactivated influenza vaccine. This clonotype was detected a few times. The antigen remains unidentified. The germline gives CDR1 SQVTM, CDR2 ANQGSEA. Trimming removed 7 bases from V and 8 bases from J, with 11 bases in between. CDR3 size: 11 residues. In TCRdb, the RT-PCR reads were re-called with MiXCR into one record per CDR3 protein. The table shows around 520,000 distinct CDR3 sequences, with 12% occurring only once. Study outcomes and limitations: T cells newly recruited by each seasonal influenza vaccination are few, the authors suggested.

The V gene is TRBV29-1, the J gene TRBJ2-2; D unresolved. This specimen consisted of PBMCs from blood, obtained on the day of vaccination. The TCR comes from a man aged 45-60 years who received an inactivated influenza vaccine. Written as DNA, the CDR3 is TGCAGCGGCTCAGCACGGGGGGAGCTGTTTTTT. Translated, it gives CSGSARGELFF.